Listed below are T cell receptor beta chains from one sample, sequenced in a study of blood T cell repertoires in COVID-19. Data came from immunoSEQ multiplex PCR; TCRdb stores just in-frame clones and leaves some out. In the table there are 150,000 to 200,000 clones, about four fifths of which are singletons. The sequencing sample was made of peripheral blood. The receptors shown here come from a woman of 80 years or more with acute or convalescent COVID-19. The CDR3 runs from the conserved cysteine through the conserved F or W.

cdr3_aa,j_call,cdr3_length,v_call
CASSLLSRGYNSPLHF,TRBJ1-6,16,TRBV7-3
CASSSGLSNQPQHF,TRBJ1-5,14,TRBV6-6
CASSGGLNQPQHF,TRBJ1-5,13,TRBV11-2
CASSQVLARETQYF,TRBJ2-5,14,TRBV3-1/TRBV3-2
CASMIAGTDTQYF,TRBJ2-3,13,TRBV6-5
CASSLSMTGLGYTF,TRBJ1-2,14,TRBV27
CASSPAGNLGKNIQYF,TRBJ2-4,16,TRBV18
CASSQDGGRITYGYTF,TRBJ1-2,16,TRBV3-1/TRBV3-2
CATSVDRGAFPGNEKLFF,TRBJ1-4,18,TRBV15
CASSEVQGLASEQYF,TRBJ2-7,15,TRBV2
CASSVPSEPATNEKLFF,TRBJ1-4,17,TRBV2
CASSWTLANTGELFF,TRBJ2-2,15,TRBV5-1
CASSGGDRPTSNQPQHF,TRBJ1-5,17,TRBV9
CSATQGPILSGNTIYF,TRBJ1-3,16,TRBV29-1
CSVETSDSYNEQFF,TRBJ2-1,14,TRBV29-1
CASSKAPGQGPEWYF,TRBJ2-5,15,TRBV21-1
CATSDLQGGRGPRGYEQYF,TRBJ2-7,19,TRBV24-1
CASSLQGEAFF,TRBJ1-1,11,TRBV3-1/TRBV3-2
CSVRKPGQGTLGYGYTF,TRBJ1-2,17,TRBV29-1
CASSNRGDTEAFF,TRBJ1-1,13,TRBV19
CASSYGVALSAEAFF,TRBJ1-1,15,TRBV6-2/TRBV6-3
CASSGLTNYGYTF,TRBJ1-2,13,TRBV5-6
CASSVGLYTEAFF,TRBJ1-1,13,TRBV10-1
CASSGRGLYTEAFF,TRBJ1-1,14,TRBV25-1
CASSLPDITDTQYF,TRBJ2-3,14,TRBV7-9
CASKDSGNTEAFF,TRBJ1-1,13,TRBV10-1
CASSQEVGIYTGELFF,TRBJ2-2,16,TRBV4-3
CASSEKLGSFIEQFF,TRBJ2-1,15,TRBV6-1
CASSDLAGAFNEQYF,TRBJ2-7,15,TRBV6-6
CASRAGTGFDSPLHF,TRBJ1-6,15,TRBV2
CAISARGPEAFF,TRBJ1-1,12,TRBV10-3
CASSLEQGGYTF,TRBJ1-2,12,TRBV28
CASRSTGFGSPLHF,TRBJ1-6,14,TRBV19
CAWTGLSGNTIYF,TRBJ1-3,13,TRBV30
CASSASPENTQYF,TRBJ2-3,13,TRBV12-3/TRBV12-4
CASSVGLDHEKLFF,TRBJ1-4,14,TRBV9
CSASFGQGYQPQHF,TRBJ1-5,14,TRBV20-1
CASSLGQAAYNEQFF,TRBJ2-1,15,TRBV14
CASSQAPGTGGNQPQHF,TRBJ1-5,17,TRBV3-1/TRBV3-2
CASSVRQGGAGELFF,TRBJ2-2,15,TRBV2
CASSSTIPPKYF,TRBJ2-3,12,TRBV2
CASSRDRGPYEQYF,TRBJ2-7,14,TRBV7-3
CASSYRIDSEQFF,TRBJ2-1,13,TRBV6-2/TRBV6-3
CASSQPGDLAHIQGDNEQFF,TRBJ2-1,20,TRBV23-1
CASSYGQFDQPQHF,TRBJ1-5,14,TRBV6-5
CASSEAGTTLLSGNTIYF,TRBJ1-3,18,TRBV25-1
CAWSGPTEAFF,TRBJ1-1,11,TRBV30
CSVNLGQGVTGELFF,TRBJ2-2,15,TRBV29-1
CASSFSGGAETQYF,TRBJ2-5,14,TRBV7-2
CASSIQGGGTEAFF,TRBJ1-1,14,TRBV7-2
CASQNTGDKDIQYF,TRBJ2-4,14,TRBV28
CASSQSRDRGNEQFF,TRBJ2-1,15,TRBV4-3